This T cell receptor beta chain was identified during a study of T cell repertoires in cytomegalovirus infection. Turning to the study itself: Both CMV infection and a matching HLA type were indicated by public TCR beta signatures.

TCRdb recomputed calls from the reads with MiXCR, one row per CDR3 protein. The table has about 600,000 distinct CDR3 sequences, roughly 26% seen once. Findings and limits, study-wide: HLA-C-restricted CMV-specific TCR beta clonotypes were dominant in the ex vivo response. Of the TCR beta families, the public ones yielded a cumulative frequency that identified carriers of CMV plus the relevant HLA.

CDR1 MNHEY and CDR2 SVGEGT come from the germline V gene. CDR3 length: 17 amino acids. Trimming removed 4 bases at V and 1 base at J, with 18 bases between. Concerning this clonotype: The antigen is undetermined. Being one base from a much bigger clone, this may be a read error.

The TCR was taken from a human donor in good health (CMV status not recorded). Some clones in this sample may be carry-over from other donors' samples. V is TRBV6-2 or TRBV6-3 and J is TRBJ2-3, with D unresolved. Input material: CD8+ T cells from PBMCs. The CDR3 sequence: CASSLERHPSRTDTQYF. The CDR3 nucleotides are TGTGCCAGCAGTTTAGAAAGGCACCCATCTCGCACAGATACGCAGTATTTT.